This TCR beta chain was captured in a study of blood T cell repertoires in COVID-19. Study context: Samples taken during acute and convalescent COVID-19 were collected in the United States, Italy and Spain. The cDNA or gDNA used as material had been derived from T cells, B-cell-depleted T cells, or PBMCs.

Germline loops: CDR1 MNHEY, CDR2 SVGAGI. The length of the CDR3 is 15 residues. Trimming took 5 bases from V and 6 from J; bases not matched to a gene: 8. Some clones are missing from TCRdb's copy, which holds only in-frame ones; the method was immunoSEQ multiplex PCR. The repertoire holds some 48,000 clones, with over 85% as singletons. Enrollment of patients from Seattle took place during active infection, with longitudinal follow-up. This receptor was identified in a man in his sixties with COVID-19, enrolled during active disease. Sample: peripheral blood. The gene calls are TRBV6-5 and TRBJ2-3; 10 positions agree with TRBD1. The DNA for the CDR3 is TGTGCCAGCAGTCCATTGGGACAGGGGAGGGATACGCAGTATTTT. Translating it yields CASSPLGQGRDTQYF.